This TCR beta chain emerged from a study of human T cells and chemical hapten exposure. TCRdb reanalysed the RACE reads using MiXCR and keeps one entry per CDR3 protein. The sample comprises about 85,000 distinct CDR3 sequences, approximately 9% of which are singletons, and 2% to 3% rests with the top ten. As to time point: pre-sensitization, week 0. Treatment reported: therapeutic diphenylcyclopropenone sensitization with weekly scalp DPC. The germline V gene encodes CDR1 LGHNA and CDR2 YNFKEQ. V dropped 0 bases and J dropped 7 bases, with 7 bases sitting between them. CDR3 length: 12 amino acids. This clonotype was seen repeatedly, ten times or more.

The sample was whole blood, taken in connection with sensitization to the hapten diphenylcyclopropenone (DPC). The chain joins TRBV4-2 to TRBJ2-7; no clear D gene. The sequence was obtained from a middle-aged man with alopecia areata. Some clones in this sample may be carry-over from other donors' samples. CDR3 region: CASSQDFREQYF. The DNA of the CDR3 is TGTGCCAGCAGCCAAGATTTCAGAGAGCAGTACTTC.